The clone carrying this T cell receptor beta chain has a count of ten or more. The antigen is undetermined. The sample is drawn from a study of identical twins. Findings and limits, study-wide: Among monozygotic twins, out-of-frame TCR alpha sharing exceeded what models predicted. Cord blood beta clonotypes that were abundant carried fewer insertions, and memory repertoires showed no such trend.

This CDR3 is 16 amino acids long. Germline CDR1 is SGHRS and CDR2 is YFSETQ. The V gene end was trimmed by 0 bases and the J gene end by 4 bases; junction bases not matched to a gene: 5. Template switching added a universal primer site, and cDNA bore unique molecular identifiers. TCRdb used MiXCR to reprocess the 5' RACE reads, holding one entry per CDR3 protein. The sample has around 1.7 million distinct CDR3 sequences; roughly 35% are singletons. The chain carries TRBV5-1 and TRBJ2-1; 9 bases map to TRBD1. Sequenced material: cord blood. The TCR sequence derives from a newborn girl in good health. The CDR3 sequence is CASSLAGTGMYNEQFF. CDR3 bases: TGCGCCAGCAGCTTGGCCGGGACAGGGATGTACAATGAGCAGTTCTTC.